The clone carrying this TCR beta chain has only a few counts. The antigen is undetermined. The entry originates in a study of a mutant IDH1 vaccine in newly diagnosed glioma. Unmatched junction bases numbered 12, after V lost 3 bases and J lost 4 bases. Germline V gene data show CDR1 as KGHSH and CDR2 as LQKENI. The CDR3 extends over 16 amino acids. Sample time point: week 35, safety follow-up. Doses comprised 300 ug of mutant IDH1 20-mer peptide each, plus topical imiquimod. Sequencing used immunoSEQ multiplex PCR; TCRdb keeps in-frame clones, though not all of them. The sample yields about 42,000 clones, about 80% seen once.

The chain uses TRBV18 and TRBJ2-7, with 7 bases matching TRBD2. The sample consisted of PBMCs, taken from a glioma patient whose treatment included an IDH1 peptide vaccine. The clonotype originates from a woman aged 50 to 65 with glioma. CDR3 sequence reads: CASSPGGGPLGYEQYF. The CDR3 region has the DNA TGTGCCAGCTCACCTGGCGGGGGACCACTGGGTTACGAGCAGTACTTC.